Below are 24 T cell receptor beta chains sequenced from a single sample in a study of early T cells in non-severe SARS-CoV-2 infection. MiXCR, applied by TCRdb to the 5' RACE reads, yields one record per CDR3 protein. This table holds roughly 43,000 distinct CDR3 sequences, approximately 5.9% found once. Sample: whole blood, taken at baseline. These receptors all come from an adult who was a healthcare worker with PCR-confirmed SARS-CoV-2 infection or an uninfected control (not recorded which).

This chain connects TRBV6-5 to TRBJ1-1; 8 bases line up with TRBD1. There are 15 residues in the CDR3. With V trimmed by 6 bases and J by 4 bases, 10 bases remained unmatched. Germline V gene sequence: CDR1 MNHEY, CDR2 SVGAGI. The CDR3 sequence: CASSQRTGIITEAFF. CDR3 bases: TGTGCCAGCAGCCAGAGGACAGGGATTATCACTGAAGCTTTCTTT.

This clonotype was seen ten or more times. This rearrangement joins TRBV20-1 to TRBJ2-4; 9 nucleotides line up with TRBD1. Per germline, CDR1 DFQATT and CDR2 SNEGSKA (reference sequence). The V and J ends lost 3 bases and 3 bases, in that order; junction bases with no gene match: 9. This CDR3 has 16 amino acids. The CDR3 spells CSASVPTGGGKNIQYF. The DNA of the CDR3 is TGCAGTGCTAGCGTCCCGACAGGGGGGGGCAAAAACATTCAGTACTTC.

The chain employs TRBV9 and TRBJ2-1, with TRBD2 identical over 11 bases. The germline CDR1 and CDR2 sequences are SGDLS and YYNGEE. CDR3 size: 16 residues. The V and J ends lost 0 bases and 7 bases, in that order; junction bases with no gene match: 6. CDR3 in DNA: TGTGCCAGCAGCGTAGGGGTAGTAGCGGGAGGGAATGAGCAGTTCTTC. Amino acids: CASSVGVVAGGNEQFF.

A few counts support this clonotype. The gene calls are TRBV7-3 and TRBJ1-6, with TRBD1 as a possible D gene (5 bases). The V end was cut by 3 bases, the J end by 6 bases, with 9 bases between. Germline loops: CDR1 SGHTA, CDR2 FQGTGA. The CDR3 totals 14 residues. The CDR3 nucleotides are TGTGCCAGCAGCTTCGGGACTCCTAATTCACCCCTCCACTTT. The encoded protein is CASSFGTPNSPLHF.

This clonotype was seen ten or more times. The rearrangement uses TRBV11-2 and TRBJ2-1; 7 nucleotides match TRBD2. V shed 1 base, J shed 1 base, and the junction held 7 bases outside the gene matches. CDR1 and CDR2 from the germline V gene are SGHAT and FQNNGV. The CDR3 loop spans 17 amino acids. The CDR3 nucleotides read TGTGCCAGCAGCTTAGTTCCCCAAGCGGGATCCTACAATGAGCAGTTCTTC. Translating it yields CASSLVPQAGSYNEQFF.

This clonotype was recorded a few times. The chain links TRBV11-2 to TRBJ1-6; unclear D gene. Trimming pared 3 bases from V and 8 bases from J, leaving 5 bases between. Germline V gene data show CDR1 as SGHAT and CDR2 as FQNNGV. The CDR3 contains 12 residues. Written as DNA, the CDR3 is TGTGCCAGCAGCTTCGGGGATTCACCCCTCCACTTT. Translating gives CASSFGDSPLHF.

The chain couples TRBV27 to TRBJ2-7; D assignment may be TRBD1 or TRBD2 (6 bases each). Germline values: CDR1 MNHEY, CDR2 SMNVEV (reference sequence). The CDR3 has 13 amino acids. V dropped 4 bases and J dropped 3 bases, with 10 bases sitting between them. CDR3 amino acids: CASSYGGGYEQYF. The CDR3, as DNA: TGTGCCAGCAGTTACGGGGGCGGCTACGAGCAGTACTTC.

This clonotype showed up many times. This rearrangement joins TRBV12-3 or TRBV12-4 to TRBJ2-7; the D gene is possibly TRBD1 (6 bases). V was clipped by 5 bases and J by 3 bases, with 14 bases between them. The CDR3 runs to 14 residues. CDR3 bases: TGTGCCAGCAGTGTACAGGGCTTCGGCTACGAGCAGTACTTC. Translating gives CASSVQGFGYEQYF.

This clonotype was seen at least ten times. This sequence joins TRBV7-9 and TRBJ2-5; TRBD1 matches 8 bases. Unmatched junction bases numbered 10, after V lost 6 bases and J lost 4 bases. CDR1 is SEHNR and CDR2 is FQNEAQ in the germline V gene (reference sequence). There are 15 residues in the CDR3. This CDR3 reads CASRTTRTGRETQYF. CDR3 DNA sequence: TGTGCCAGCAGAACTACCCGGACAGGGAGAGAGACCCAGTACTTC.

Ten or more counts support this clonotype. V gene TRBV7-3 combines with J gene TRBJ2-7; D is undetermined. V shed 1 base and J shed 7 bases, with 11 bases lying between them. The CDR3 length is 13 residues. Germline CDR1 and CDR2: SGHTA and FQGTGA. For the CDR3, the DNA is TGTGCCAGCAGCTTAATGGGGAAAGCGGAGCAGTACTTC. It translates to CASSLMGKAEQYF.

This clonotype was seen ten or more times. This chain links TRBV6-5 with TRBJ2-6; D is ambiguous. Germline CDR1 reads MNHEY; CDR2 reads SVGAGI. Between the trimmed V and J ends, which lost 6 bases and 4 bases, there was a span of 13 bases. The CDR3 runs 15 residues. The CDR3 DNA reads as TGTGCCAGCAGCCGGCAGCCAACGGGGGCCAACGTCCTGACTTTC. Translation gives CASSRQPTGANVLTF.

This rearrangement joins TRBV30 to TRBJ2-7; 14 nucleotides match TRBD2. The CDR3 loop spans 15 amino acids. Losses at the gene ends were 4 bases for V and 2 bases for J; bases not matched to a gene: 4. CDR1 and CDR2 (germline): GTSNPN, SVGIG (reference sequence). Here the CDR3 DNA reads TGTGCCTGGAAAGGGGGACTAGCGGGAGCCTACGAGCAGTACTTC. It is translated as CAWKGGLAGAYEQYF.

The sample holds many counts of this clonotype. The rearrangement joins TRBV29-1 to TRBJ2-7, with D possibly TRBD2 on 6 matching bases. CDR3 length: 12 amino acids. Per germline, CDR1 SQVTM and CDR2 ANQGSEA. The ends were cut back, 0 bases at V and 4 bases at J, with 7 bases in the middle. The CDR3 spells CSVEDRGYEQYF. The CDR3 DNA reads TGCAGCGTTGAAGATCGGGGGTACGAGCAGTACTTC.

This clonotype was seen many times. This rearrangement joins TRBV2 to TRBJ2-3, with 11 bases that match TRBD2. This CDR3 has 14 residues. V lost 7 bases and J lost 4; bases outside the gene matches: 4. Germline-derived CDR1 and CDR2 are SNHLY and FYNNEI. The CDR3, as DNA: TGTGCCAGCACGGCTAGCGGGAGGTCAGATACGCAGTATTTT. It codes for CASTASGRSDTQYF. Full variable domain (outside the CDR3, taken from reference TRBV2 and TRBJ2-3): EPEVTQTPSHQVTQMGQEVILRCVPISNHLYFYWYRQILGQKVEFLVSFYNNEISEKSEIFDDQFSVERPDGSNFTLKIRSTKLEDSAMYFCASTASGRSDTQYFGPGTRLTVL.

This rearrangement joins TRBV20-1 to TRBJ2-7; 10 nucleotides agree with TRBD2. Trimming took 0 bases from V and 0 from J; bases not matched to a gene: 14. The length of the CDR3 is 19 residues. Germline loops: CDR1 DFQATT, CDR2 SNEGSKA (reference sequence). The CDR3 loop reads CSARDLGGYGTSDSYEQYF. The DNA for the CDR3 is TGCAGTGCTAGAGATCTAGGTGGTTACGGGACTAGCGACTCCTACGAGCAGTACTTC.

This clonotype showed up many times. CDR3 sequence (DNA): TGCAGTGCGCCGAGCTCCTACAATGAGCAGTTCTTC. Its protein product is CSAPSSYNEQFF. This chain connects TRBV20-1 to TRBJ2-1, with unresolved D. CDR3 length equals 12 residues. The germline CDR1 and CDR2 sequences are DFQATT and SNEGSKA (reference sequence). Trimming pared 6 bases from V and 0 bases from J, leaving 6 bases between.

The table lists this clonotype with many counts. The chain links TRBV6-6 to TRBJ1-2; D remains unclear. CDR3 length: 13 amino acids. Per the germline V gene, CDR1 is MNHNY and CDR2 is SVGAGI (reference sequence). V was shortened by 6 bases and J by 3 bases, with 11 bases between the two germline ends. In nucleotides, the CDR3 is TGTGCCAGCAGCTCCCAGATCCACTATGGCTACACCTTC. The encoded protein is CASSSQIHYGYTF.

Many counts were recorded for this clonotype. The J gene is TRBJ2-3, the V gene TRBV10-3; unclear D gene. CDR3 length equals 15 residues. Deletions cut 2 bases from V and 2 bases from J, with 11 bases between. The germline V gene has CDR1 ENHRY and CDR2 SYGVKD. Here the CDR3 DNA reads TGTGCCATCAGTGAGGCGTTGAACCCCACAGATACGCAGTATTTT. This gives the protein CAISEALNPTDTQYF.

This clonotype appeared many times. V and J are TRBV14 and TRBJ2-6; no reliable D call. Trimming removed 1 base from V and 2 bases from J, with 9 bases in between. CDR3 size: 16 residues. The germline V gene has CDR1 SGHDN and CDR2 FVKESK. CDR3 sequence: CASSQATPTGANVLTF. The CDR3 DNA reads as TGTGCCAGCAGCCAAGCGACTCCGACTGGGGCCAACGTCCTGACTTTC.

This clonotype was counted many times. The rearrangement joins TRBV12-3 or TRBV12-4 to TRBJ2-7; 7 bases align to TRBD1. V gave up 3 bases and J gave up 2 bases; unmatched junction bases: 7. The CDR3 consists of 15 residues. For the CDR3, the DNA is TGTGCCAGCAGTTTGGTAGGCCAGGGGGCCTACGAGCAGTACTTC. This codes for CASSLVGQGAYEQYF.

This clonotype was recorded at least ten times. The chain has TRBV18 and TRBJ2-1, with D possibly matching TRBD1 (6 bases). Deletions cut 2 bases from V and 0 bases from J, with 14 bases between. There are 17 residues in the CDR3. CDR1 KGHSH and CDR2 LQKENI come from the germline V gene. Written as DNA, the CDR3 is TGTGCCAGCTCACCAGGGGGCTCCTCGAGCTCCTACAATGAGCAGTTCTTC. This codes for CASSPGGSSSSYNEQFF.

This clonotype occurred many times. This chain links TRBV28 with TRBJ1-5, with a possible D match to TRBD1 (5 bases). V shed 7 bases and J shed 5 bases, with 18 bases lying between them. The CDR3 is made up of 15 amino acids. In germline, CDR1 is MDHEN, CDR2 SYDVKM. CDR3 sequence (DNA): TGTGCCAGCAAGATGTGGGGGTACGCGGATCAGCCCCAGCATTTT. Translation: CASKMWGYADQPQHF.

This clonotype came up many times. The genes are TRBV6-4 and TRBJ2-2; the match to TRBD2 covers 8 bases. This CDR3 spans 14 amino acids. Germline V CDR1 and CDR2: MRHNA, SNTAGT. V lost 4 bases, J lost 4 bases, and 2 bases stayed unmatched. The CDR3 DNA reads TGTGCCAGCAGTGCCGGGACTAGCACCGGGGAGCTGTTTTTT. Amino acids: CASSAGTSTGELFF.

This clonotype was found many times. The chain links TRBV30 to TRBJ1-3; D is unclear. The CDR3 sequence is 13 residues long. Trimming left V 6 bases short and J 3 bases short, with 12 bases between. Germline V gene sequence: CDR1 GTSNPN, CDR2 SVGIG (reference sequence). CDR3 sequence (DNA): TGTGCCTGCAAGGTCCGGGGTGGAAACACCATATATTTT. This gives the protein CACKVRGGNTIYF.